This TCR beta chain was observed in a study of blood T cell repertoires in COVID-19 (TCRdb year 2020). Regarding the complete study: Samples covering the acute and convalescent phases of COVID-19 were provided by collaborators in the United States, Italy and Spain. Where available, HLA class I and class II types were obtained from metadata supplied by the sample provider rather than from assay-based typing. A de-identified subject ID, COVID-19 status, age in years and sex were almost always included in the sample metadata. The repertoires were made available in a free public database intended to serve as a resource for research on the immune response to SARS-CoV-2. The prospective study material was composed of cDNA or gDNA derived from T cells, B-cell-depleted T cells, or PBMCs. The samples were drawn from two sources: the first 160 participants of the ongoing ImmuneRACE study, and some 1,300 subjects contributed by 6 global collaborators. The dataset comprised deeply sampled blood TCRbeta repertoires from subjects exposed to, actively infected with, or recovered from COVID-19.

The immunoSEQ Assay, a bias-controlled multiplex PCR, was used to amplify TCRbeta CDR3 regions from genomic DNA. The original pipeline was this. The number of nucleated cells in each sample was estimated from the amplification of reference gene primers within the assay. Sequence reads were collapsed and filtered to measure the absolute abundance of every unique TCRbeta CDR3 rearrangement. Productive Simpson clonality was computed per sample as the square root of Simpson's diversity index over productive rearrangements. TCRdb mirrors the immuneACCESS table, restricted to in-frame sequences. Some clones are absent from its copies; in checked studies, under half trace to an unresolved V gene, and the reason for the others is unknown. V, J and clone size reflect that table, while D and trimming were determined from the DNA. This sample is represented by about 67,000 clones; about 86% of them were singletons. About 4.4% of the sample belongs to the ten largest clones.

The collaborating institutions used their own protocols to collect whole blood in K2EDTA tubes. Collaborator samples were shipped for TCRbeta analysis as frozen whole blood, isolated PBMCs, or DNA extracted from either sample type. Summary of the overall study and its limitations: The quantity of clinical and demographic metadata differed by source and by participant and was supplied without curation.

The CDR3 has 17 amino acids, counting the end cysteine and phenylalanine. Kept here is only the CDR3 DNA, which spans 51 bases and is read in frame from base 1. The germline V gene gives CDR1 as SGDLS and CDR2 as YYNGEE. Germline trimming: 0 bases from V, 1 base from J; junction bases outside gene matches: 7. Comment on this clone: Its antigen remains unidentified. Base quality data are lacking; no much larger clone is found one base away.

In this chain, TRBV9 is recombined with TRBJ2-3, with 8 bases aligning to TRBD2. This receptor was identified in a man in his fifties with active COVID-19. The material sequenced was peripheral blood. The DNA sequence is as follows: TGTGCCAGCAGCGTAGCGATAGCGGGAAGGGGCACAGATACGCAGTATTTT. It encodes CASSVAIAGRGTDTQYF. With all but the CDR3 taken from the reference TRBV9 and TRBJ2-3 genes, the full variable domain is: DSGVTQTPKHLITATGQRVTLRCSPRSGDLSVYWYQQSLDQGLQFLIQYYNGEERAKGNILERFSAQQFPDLHSELNLSSLELGDSALYFCASSVAIAGRGTDTQYFGPGTRLTVL.